These 11 T cell receptor beta chains originate from one sample sequenced in a study of post-analysis software for immune sequencing data (dated by TCRdb to 2015 to 2017). The library relied on PCR. The sample was run on an Illumina HiSeq 2500. To reduce PCR and sequencing biases, unique molecular identifiers were incorporated into the TCR beta cDNA libraries. The public reads were reprocessed in TCRdb via fastp at Q25 and MiXCR, keeping in-frame beta chains. Records with the same CDR3 protein are collapsed into one entry carrying the most frequent genes and DNA. Recorded for this sample are roughly 870,000 distinct CDR3 sequences; approximately 53% of them occurred a single time. Approximately 4.4% of the sample is in the top ten clones. Beyond this particular receptor, the publication reports: Significantly higher frequencies in patients than in controls were found for several TRBV segments, including TRBV5-6, TRBV5-1 and TRBV20-1.

These receptors lack a known antigen. Material for sequencing was blood. These TCRs come from a girl aged 5-17 years with multiple sclerosis.

V gene TRBV12-3 or TRBV12-4 combines with J gene TRBJ2-3; TRBD1 matches at 9 bases. The CDR3 length is 16 residues. V lost 6 bases to trimming and J lost 2 bases; unmatched junction nucleotides: 9. The CDR3 DNA follows: TGTGCCAGCAGCCTGCTTGGGACAGGGTACACAGATACGCAGTATTTT. Translated, it gives CASSLLGTGYTDTQYF.

The chain recombines TRBV24-1 with TRBJ2-6; tentatively, D is TRBD1 (5 bases). The CDR3 length is 14 residues. Germline values: CDR1 KGHDR, CDR2 SFDVKD. Trimming took 5 bases from V and 4 from J, leaving 8 bases between them. CDR3 sequence reads: CATSGQLGANVLTF. DNA of the CDR3: TGTGCCACCAGTGGACAGCTCGGGGCCAACGTCCTGACTTTC.

This chain uses TRBV6-6 with TRBJ2-4, with 11 positions matching TRBD1. There are 17 residues in the CDR3. The V gene end was trimmed by 2 bases and the J gene end by 8 bases; junction bases not matched to a gene: 11. The germline V gene has CDR1 MNHNY and CDR2 SVGAGI (reference sequence). Here the CDR3 reads CASSYILGQGAGDIQYF. The CDR3 DNA reads TGTGCCAGCAGTTACATCCTAGGACAGGGGGCTGGGGACATTCAGTACTTC.

The rearrangement joins TRBV7-9 to TRBJ2-4; TRBD1 matches 9 bases. In germline, CDR1 is SEHNR, CDR2 FQNEAQ (reference sequence). The CDR3 covers 17 residues. V dropped 4 bases and J dropped 5; count of bases not matched to a gene: 12. CDR3 in DNA: TGTGCCAGCAGCTCCCGGGACAGGGACTTAAGGGAAAACATTCAGTACTTC. This codes for CASSSRDRDLRENIQYF.

The chain has TRBV12-3 or TRBV12-4 and TRBJ2-3; 8 bases are shared with TRBD1. The V gene end was trimmed by 6 bases and the J gene end by 2 bases; junction bases not matched to a gene: 7. This CDR3 is built from 15 residues. The CDR3 DNA sequence: TGTGCCAGCAGAGTGGACAGGGCTAACACAGATACGCAGTATTTT. Translation gives CASRVDRANTDTQYF.

The CDR3 spells CASSGLGSNQPQHF. DNA of the CDR3: TGTGCCAGCAGTGGTTTAGGGAGCAATCAGCCCCAGCATTTT. V usage is TRBV27 and J usage is TRBJ1-5; no firm D call. Germline V CDR1 and CDR2: MNHEY, SMNVEV (reference sequence). This CDR3 has 14 amino acids. V was cut by 5 bases and J by 1 base, with 9 bases left in between.

The V gene is TRBV5-1, the J gene TRBJ2-3, with D possibly matching TRBD2 (5 bases). V lost 0 bases and J 9 bases, leaving 11 bases between the germline ends. Germline CDR1 and CDR2: SGHRS and YFSETQ. The CDR3 spans 13 residues. The CDR3 DNA follows: TGCGCCAGCAGCTTGGGCCGGAGGAACACGCAGTATTTT. It codes for CASSLGRRNTQYF.

This clonotype occurred a few times. The chain is built from TRBV20-1 and TRBJ2-5; possibly TRBD1 for D (6 bases). The CDR3 runs 15 residues. Germline lookup yields CDR1 DFQATT and CDR2 SNEGSKA (reference sequence). V was shortened by 5 bases and J by 5 bases, with 21 bases between the two germline ends. CDR3 region: CSASPELQGEETQYF. CDR3 bases: TGCAGTGCTTCCCCCGAACTACAGGGCGAGGAGACCCAGTACTTC.

This clonotype showed up just a few times. The chain combines TRBV5-1 with TRBJ2-3; 7 bases are a match to TRBD1. This CDR3 region has 15 residues. V gave up 2 bases and J gave up 2 bases; unmatched junction bases: 5. Per germline, CDR1 SGHRS and CDR2 YFSETQ. This CDR3 reads CASSFWTGPTDTQYF. The CDR3 DNA reads as TGCGCCAGCAGCTTTTGGACAGGACCCACAGATACGCAGTATTTT. Together with reference TRBV5-1 and TRBJ2-3, the CDR3 gives the full variable domain: KAGVTQTPRYLIKTRGQQVTLSCSPISGHRSVSWYQQTPGQGLQFLFEYFSETQRNKGNFPGRFSGRQFSNSRSEMNVSTLELGDSALYLCASSFWTGPTDTQYFGPGTRLTVL.

This clonotype was detected many times. The CDR3 DNA follows: TGCGCCAGCAGCTTGGAAGCTAGCGGGAGCTCCTACAATGAGCAGTTCTTC. Translating it yields CASSLEASGSSYNEQFF. The genes are TRBV5-1 and TRBJ2-1; the match to TRBD2 covers 10 bases. The CDR3 extends over 17 amino acids. J was trimmed by 0 bases and V by 0 bases; bases with no gene match: 3. Germline V gene lookup returns CDR1 SGHRS and CDR2 YFSETQ.

The chain is built from TRBV14 and TRBJ1-2; the D is unclear. CDR1 is SGHDN, CDR2 FVKESK, per germline. The ends were cut back, 5 bases at V and 0 bases at J, with 7 bases in the middle. The CDR3 loop spans 13 amino acids. The CDR3 reads CASSAAANYGYTF. CDR3 nucleotide sequence: TGTGCCAGCAGCGCGGCCGCTAACTATGGCTACACCTTC.